The 7 T cell receptor beta chains given below trace back to one sample, sequenced in a study of shared clonotypes between healthy human individuals. The protocol was immunoSEQ multiplex PCR, while the TCRdb copy is restricted to in-frame clones and leaves out a portion. The profile shows roughly 1,000,000 clones, 78% of them singletons. The sample taken for sequencing was memory CD4+ T cells from PBMCs. Subset meaning: CD45RA-negative fraction. Receptors originate from a man aged 18 to 29 in good health. Some clones in this sample may be carry-over from other donors' samples.

J is TRBJ2-1 and V is TRBV7-8; 7 bases map to TRBD1. The CDR3 contains 13 residues. Germline lookup yields CDR1 SGHVS and CDR2 FQNEAQ. V lost 2 bases to trimming and J lost 7 bases; unmatched junction nucleotides: 2. The CDR3, as DNA: TGTGCCAGCAGCTTAACAGGGGAGAATGAGCAGTTCTTC. Amino acid sequence: CASSLTGENEQFF. The full variable domain, with the rest looked up from reference TRBV7-8 and TRBJ2-1, is GAGVSQSPRYKVAKRGQDVALRCDPISGHVSLFWYQQALGQGPEFLTYFQNEAQLDKSGLPSDRFFAERPEGSVSTLKIQRTQQEDSAVYLCASSLTGENEQFFGPGTRLTVL.

The J gene is TRBJ1-1, the V gene TRBV29-1; D remains ambiguous. The germline V gene encodes CDR1 SQVTM and CDR2 ANQGSEA. The CDR3 covers 13 residues. V was cut by 7 bases and J by 0 bases, with 12 bases left in between. The CDR3 DNA reads TGCAGCGGGGATCGCAGCATGAACACTGAAGCTTTCTTT. This encodes CSGDRSMNTEAFF.

This clone was seen more than once but under ten times. The chain couples TRBV14 to TRBJ2-5; D perhaps matches TRBD2 (5 bases). In germline, CDR1 is SGHDN, CDR2 FVKESK. Trimming stripped 1 base from V and 9 bases from J, with 15 bases between. The CDR3 has 14 amino acids. Here the CDR3 DNA reads TGTGCCAGCAGCCAAGTACAGTTACGGGATTCCCAGTACTTC. Translation: CASSQVQLRDSQYF.

V gene TRBV11-2 combines with J gene TRBJ2-7; D tentatively reads TRBD1 or TRBD2 (6 bases each). V was pared by 4 bases and J by 2 bases, with 18 bases between. Looked up from germline, CDR1 is SGHAT and CDR2 is FQNNGV. This CDR3 contains 16 residues. The CDR3 nucleotides read TGTGCCAGCAGCTCAGGGGAGGCAGGGTTCGCCTACGAGCAGTACTTC. Residues: CASSSGEAGFAYEQYF.

The sample holds a few counts of this clone. The chain joins TRBV13 to TRBJ1-2; 7 bases align to TRBD1. The CDR3 has 13 amino acids. Germline CDR1 and CDR2: PRHDT and FYEKMQ (reference sequence). V gave up 2 bases and J gave up 4 bases; unmatched junction bases: 1. Here the CDR3 reads CASSLNRGYGYTF. The CDR3, as DNA: TGTGCCAGCAGCTTAAACAGGGGCTATGGCTACACCTTC.

This clone has just one count. J is TRBJ2-7 and V is TRBV5-4; D remains ambiguous. Germline CDR1 SGHNT, CDR2 YYREEE (reference sequence). This CDR3 spans 13 amino acids. Trimming removed 4 bases from V and 3 bases from J, with 11 bases in between. CDR3 nucleotides: TGTGCCAGCAGCCCTCCCTCCGGCTACGAGCAGTACTTC. Translating it yields CASSPPSGYEQYF.

Ten or more counts support this clone. Other DNA sequences in this specimen translate into the identical CDR3. This rearrangement joins TRBV7-8 to TRBJ1-1; D uncertain. From germline, CDR1 is SGHVS and CDR2 FQNEAQ. CDR3 length: 15 amino acids. V gave up 0 bases and J gave up 1 base, with 9 bases separating them. The CDR3 is CASSLARVANTEAFF. The CDR3 DNA reads TGTGCCAGCAGCTTAGCGCGGGTAGCGAACACTGAAGCTTTCTTT.